The rows below give T cell receptor beta chains drawn from one sample of a study of blood T cell repertoires in COVID-19. TCRdb's copy holds only in-frame clones and misses some; the assay was immunoSEQ multiplex PCR. The table shows 100,000 to 120,000 clones, with approximately 82% occurring only once. Sequencing input: peripheral blood. All receptors come from a woman of 80 years or more with acute or convalescent COVID-19. Both conserved end residues are trimmed from each CDR3.

v_call	j_call	cdr3_aa
TRBV18	TRBJ2-1	ASSPTSGAYNEQF
TRBV9	TRBJ1-6	ASSPRDRLSSYNSPLH
TRBV4-1	TRBJ1-4	ASSQDGAGDEKLF
TRBV20-1	TRBJ1-6	SARVGSLLH
TRBV24-1	TRBJ2-3	ATSEGGYTDTQY
TRBV29-1	TRBJ2-5	SSTGETQY
TRBV6-6	TRBJ1-5	ASSSRQVNQPQH
TRBV30	TRBJ1-2	AWREYGARANYGYT
TRBV6-1	TRBJ2-3	ASSEGARTDTQY
TRBV6-5	TRBJ2-3	ASSYSTSPPATQY
TRBV29-1	TRBJ2-3	SVVVSTDTQY
TRBV28	TRBJ1-5	ASSSDRVNQPQH
TRBV10-3	TRBJ2-1	AISEGDRNEQF
TRBV11-2	TRBJ1-1	ASSPRRPVRGTEAF
TRBV19	TRBJ1-1	ASSRRSAGRRGTEAF
TRBV18	TRBJ2-5	ASSRTGSQETQY
TRBV3-1/TRBV3-2	TRBJ1-4	ASSPRQGGRYEKLF
TRBV7-9	TRBJ2-5	ASTRGRQGASETQY
TRBV7-2	TRBJ2-5	ASSSRRLAGPPEETQY
TRBV28	TRBJ2-5	ASSRQAAWTQY
TRBV18	TRBJ2-7	ASSPPGQGMYEQY
TRBV7-2	TRBJ1-5	ASAFFGMESNQPQH
TRBV5-1	TRBJ1-1	ASSRTGERNTEAF
TRBV11-2	TRBJ1-6	ASSSLAQGASSPLH
TRBV5-1	TRBJ1-6	ASSLDGAESPLH
TRBV11-2	TRBJ2-1	ASSLGSSSNNEQF
TRBV11-2	TRBJ1-1	ASSLDPSMNTEAF
TRBV7-8	TRBJ2-7	ASSLVDGAGWDEQY
TRBV7-9	TRBJ1-5	ASSPSGGTGNQPQH
TRBV4-1	TRBJ2-1	ASSQGGLVGLHEQF
TRBV10-3	TRBJ1-2	AISDSRTATNYGYT
TRBV19	TRBJ1-2	ASSIGQPLYGYT
TRBV11-3	TRBJ2-5	ASSLTGTGGQETQY
TRBV6-2/TRBV6-3	TRBJ2-3	ASSPTSGTDTQY
TRBV20-1	TRBJ1-5	SASQDRANQPQH
TRBV7-9	TRBJ2-1	ASSGPGLAGTEQF
TRBV10-3	TRBJ1-3	AISESSFSGNTIY
TRBV19	TRBJ1-1	ASSGQMNTEAF
TRBV29-1	TRBJ2-3	SVVGQGSTDTQY
TRBV7-9	TRBJ2-1	ASSLGNRRGTIRNEQF
TRBV28	TRBJ2-3	ASGPGLAGGPTHTQY
TRBV6-5	TRBJ2-6	AIAWPGANVLT
TRBV6-5	TRBJ2-2	ASSTRNTGELF
TRBV5-1	TRBJ1-1	ASSLAQGVSSTEAF
TRBV5-6	TRBJ1-1	ASSSRMNTEAF